One and the same sample provided the 23 T cell receptor beta chains below, sequenced in a study of blood T cell repertoires in COVID-19. The protocol was immunoSEQ multiplex PCR, while the TCRdb copy is restricted to in-frame clones and leaves out a portion. The sample lists 200,000 to 250,000 clones, 84% seen once, with 5% to 6.5% in the top ten. The specimen sequenced was peripheral blood. These receptors were collected from a woman aged 60-75 years who had recovered from COVID-19.

The rearrangement links TRBV10-3 to TRBJ2-2, with D unresolved. The germline V gene encodes CDR1 ENHRY and CDR2 SYGVKD. The V end was cut by 2 bases, the J end by 8 bases, with 3 bases between. This CDR3 has 11 residues. The CDR3 sequence is CAISEAGELFF. The DNA for the CDR3 is TGTGCCATCAGTGAGGCGGGGGAGCTGTTTTTT.

The rearrangement uses TRBV7-3 and TRBJ2-7, with TRBD2 matching 11 bases. Germline V gives CDR1 SGHTA, CDR2 FQGTGA. The CDR3 is 15 amino acids. Trimming cost V 3 bases and J 2 bases; bases outside gene matches: 3. CDR3 sequence (DNA): TGTGCCAGCAGCTTGCGTAGCGGGGGGGCCTACGAGCAGTACTTC. Residues: CASSLRSGGAYEQYF.

The CDR3 DNA follows: TGTGCTAGTGGTTTGTTTAAGAACAAGGGGCTAAACACTGAAGCTTTCTTT. Its translation: CASGLFKNKGLNTEAFF. The V gene is TRBV12-5, the J gene TRBJ1-1, with D maybe TRBD1 (5 bases). Germline loops: CDR1 LGHNT, CDR2 FRNRAP. V shed 2 bases and J shed 2 bases, with 18 bases lying between them. The CDR3 totals 17 residues.

V gene TRBV19 combines with J gene TRBJ2-5; D perhaps matches TRBD2 (6 bases). The CDR3 covers 15 residues. Germline CDR1 LNHDA, CDR2 SQIVND (reference sequence). V was shortened by 0 bases and J by 5 bases, with 13 bases between the two germline ends. The CDR3 nucleotides are TGTGCCAGTAGTATAGAGCGGGGTGGGTGGGAGACCCAGTACTTC. It specifies CASSIERGGWETQYF.

The chain joins TRBV6-4 to TRBJ2-2; D possibly corresponds to TRBD2 (6 bases). The CDR3 has 17 amino acids. V was pared by 0 bases and J by 5 bases, with 16 bases between. Per germline, CDR1 MRHNA and CDR2 SNTAGT. In nucleotides, the CDR3 is TGTGCCAGCAGTGACTCCCCCGGGACTCCTATTACCGGGGAGCTGTTTTTT. This gives the protein CASSDSPGTPITGELFF.

This chain connects TRBV7-9 to TRBJ1-6; 7 positions match TRBD1. Unmatched junction bases numbered 4, after V lost 5 bases and J lost 6 bases. The CDR3 consists of 14 residues. The V gene's germline CDR1 is SEHNR and CDR2 FQNEAQ (reference sequence). The CDR3, as DNA: TGTGCCAGCAGCCCGGGACAGAGTAATTCACCCCTCCACTTT. Translating gives CASSPGQSNSPLHF.

The genes are TRBV28 and TRBJ2-1; 13 bases fit TRBD2. There are 15 residues in the CDR3. Germline trimming cut 7 bases from V and 10 bases from J; bases unmatched to any gene: 10. The V gene's germline CDR1 is MDHEN and CDR2 SYDVKM. DNA for the CDR3: TGTGCCAGCACGGAGACAGGGACTAGCGGGAACGAGCAGTTCTTC. As protein: CASTETGTSGNEQFF.

This clone was seen only once. The V and J genes are TRBV6-5 and TRBJ1-5; perhaps TRBD1 as D (5 bases). CDR3 length: 14 residues. The V and J ends lost 8 bases and 7 bases respectively, with 18 bases between them. CDR1 MNHEY and CDR2 SVGAGI come from the germline V gene. CDR3 DNA sequence: TGTGCCAGCCATGGGGGGAGTCGAGACCAGCCCCAGCATTTT. The encoded protein is CASHGGSRDQPQHF.

This sequence joins TRBV7-9 and TRBJ2-3, with 13 bases aligning to TRBD2. The CDR3 extends over 17 amino acids. In germline, CDR1 is SEHNR, CDR2 FQNEAQ (reference sequence). After removal of 3 bases from V and 6 bases from J, the junction contained 9 bases not matched to a gene. The CDR3 DNA is TGTGCCAGCAGCTTCCTCGGACTAGCGGGGGTTCAGGATACGCAGTATTTT. Translated: CASSFLGLAGVQDTQYF.

The chain links TRBV6-5 to TRBJ1-3, with D unclear. V was pared by 3 bases and J by 4 bases, with 7 bases between. Per the germline V gene, CDR1 is MNHEY and CDR2 is SVGAGI. The CDR3 runs 13 residues. The CDR3 protein is CASSYREGNTIYF. Written as DNA, the CDR3 is TGTGCCAGCAGTTATCGGGAGGGAAACACCATATATTTT.

This chain links TRBV27 with TRBJ1-6; 7 positions match TRBD1. Per the germline V gene, CDR1 is MNHEY and CDR2 is SMNVEV (reference sequence). The junction had 6 bases not matched to a gene; V was cut back by 6 bases and J by 7 bases. CDR3 length: 14 residues. In DNA form, the CDR3 reads TGTGCCAGCAGAACCGGGACAGAGAATTCACCCCTCCACTTT. Amino acids: CASRTGTENSPLHF.

The chain uses TRBV10-3 and TRBJ2-3; 12 bases align to TRBD2. After removal of 10 bases from V and 6 bases from J, the junction contained 8 bases not matched to a gene. From germline, CDR1 is ENHRY and CDR2 SYGVKD. CDR3 length: 14 amino acids. The CDR3 sequence: CATRRTSGVDTQYF. The DNA for the CDR3 is TGTGCCACCCGCCGGACTAGCGGGGTTGATACGCAGTATTTT.

The chain joins TRBV7-3 to TRBJ2-6; D unresolved. Germline values: CDR1 SGHTA, CDR2 FQGTGA. The CDR3 totals 15 residues. V lost 2 bases and J 0 bases, leaving 5 bases between the germline ends. CDR3 sequence (DNA): TGTGCCAGCAGCTTAGTAGCCTCTGGGGCCAACGTCCTGACTTTC. This encodes CASSLVASGANVLTF.

This chain connects TRBV4-1 to TRBJ1-3, with 9 bases matching TRBD1. CDR3 length: 16 amino acids. V lost 3 bases, J lost 1 base, and 4 bases stayed unmatched. In germline, CDR1 is MGHRA, CDR2 YSYEKL. The CDR3 loop is CASSHTGTGSGNTIYF. The CDR3 DNA reads as TGCGCCAGCAGCCATACCGGGACAGGGTCTGGAAACACCATATATTTT.

The CDR3 DNA follows: TGTGCCAGCAGCTTGGACAGGGTCCAAGAGACCCAGTACTTC. Protein: CASSLDRVQETQYF. V is TRBV7-2 and J is TRBJ2-5, with TRBD1 identical over 8 bases. The trim removed 3 bases at V and 1 base at J, leaving 1 base unmatched. Germline CDR1 is SGHTA and CDR2 is FQGNSA. The CDR3 has 14 amino acids.

The chain employs TRBV30 and TRBJ2-5, with TRBD2 matching 8 bases. Germline V gene data show CDR1 as GTSNPN and CDR2 as SVGIG (reference sequence). There are 14 residues in the CDR3. J gave up 2 bases and V 5 bases, and 7 bases lay outside the gene matches. The CDR3 protein is CAWSAGLVQETQYF. CDR3 nucleotides: TGTGCCTGGTCGGCGGGACTAGTACAAGAGACCCAGTACTTC.

The J gene is TRBJ1-1, the V gene TRBV6-6; 8 nucleotides align to TRBD1. The trim removed 5 bases at V and 0 bases at J, leaving 5 bases unmatched. There are 15 residues in the CDR3. Germline assignment: CDR1 MNHNY and CDR2 SVGAGI (reference sequence). The CDR3 is CASSPQGAMNTEAFF. CDR3 DNA sequence: TGTGCCAGCAGTCCCCAGGGGGCCATGAACACTGAAGCTTTCTTT.

The chain uses TRBV5-4 and TRBJ1-6; 8 nucleotides line up with TRBD1. CDR3 length equals 15 residues. Germline lookup yields CDR1 SGHNT and CDR2 YYREEE (reference sequence). After removal of 4 bases from V and 9 bases from J, the junction contained 9 bases not matched to a gene. The CDR3 nucleotides read TGTGCCAGCAGCCCCGGACAGGGTTATGGTTCACCCCTCCACTTT. Protein sequence: CASSPGQGYGSPLHF.

V is TRBV3-1 (or the pseudogene TRBV3-2) and J is TRBJ1-2; TRBD1 is a possible D gene (5 bases). CDR1 and CDR2 (germline): LGHDT, YNNKEL (reference sequence). V lost 0 bases and J lost 8, with 13 bases in between. The CDR3 is 14 amino acids. CDR3 sequence reads: CASSQDGRVWGYTF. CDR3 DNA: TGTGCCAGCAGCCAAGACGGCAGGGTGTGGGGCTACACCTTC.

This sequence joins TRBV19 and TRBJ1-2, with 10 bases aligning to TRBD1. The CDR3 is 19 residues long. The J segment lost 1 base and the V segment lost 5 bases, leaving 16 bases of the junction unmatched. Germline CDR1 and CDR2: LNHDA and SQIVND (reference sequence). CDR3 region: CASSDVSGQGFVGNYGYTF. In DNA form, the CDR3 reads TGTGCCAGTAGTGATGTTTCGGGACAGGGGTTTGTTGGTAACTATGGCTACACCTTC.

This clone has more than one count but fewer than ten. The V gene is TRBV19, the J gene TRBJ1-5; perhaps TRBD1 as D (6 bases). Trimming stripped 7 bases from V and 0 bases from J, with 25 bases between. Germline CDR1 and CDR2: LNHDA and SQIVND (reference sequence). This CDR3 is built from 19 residues. Here the CDR3 reads CASTPDRTDSTYSNQPQHF. The CDR3 nucleotides read TGTGCCAGTACCCCGGACAGAACCGACAGCACCTATAGCAATCAGCCCCAGCATTTT.

The genes are TRBV28 and TRBJ1-2, with TRBD1 matching 8 bases. CDR1 MDHEN and CDR2 SYDVKM come from the germline V gene. V lost 3 bases to trimming and J lost 3 bases; unmatched junction nucleotides: 3. This CDR3 is 14 amino acids long. CDR3 protein: CASSFGQGDYGYTF. The CDR3 DNA sequence: TGTGCCAGCAGTTTCGGACAGGGTGACTATGGCTACACCTTC.

V and J are TRBV7-6 and TRBJ1-1; no firm D call. Germline V gene data show CDR1 as SGHVS and CDR2 as FNYEAQ. The ends were cut back, 6 bases at V and 1 base at J, with 21 bases in the middle. The CDR3 extends over 17 amino acids. Here the CDR3 reads CASSFPIRRRENTEAFF. The CDR3 nucleotides are TGTGCCAGCAGTTTCCCCATCAGGCGGAGGGAGAACACTGAAGCTTTCTTT. Using reference TRBV7-6 and TRBJ1-1 for the parts outside the CDR3, the full variable domain is GAGVSQSPRYKVTKRGQDVALRCDPISGHVSLYWYRQALGQGPEFLTYFNYEAQQDKSGLPNDRFSAERPEGSISTLTIQRTEQRDSAMYRCASSFPIRRRENTEAFFGQGTRLTVV.